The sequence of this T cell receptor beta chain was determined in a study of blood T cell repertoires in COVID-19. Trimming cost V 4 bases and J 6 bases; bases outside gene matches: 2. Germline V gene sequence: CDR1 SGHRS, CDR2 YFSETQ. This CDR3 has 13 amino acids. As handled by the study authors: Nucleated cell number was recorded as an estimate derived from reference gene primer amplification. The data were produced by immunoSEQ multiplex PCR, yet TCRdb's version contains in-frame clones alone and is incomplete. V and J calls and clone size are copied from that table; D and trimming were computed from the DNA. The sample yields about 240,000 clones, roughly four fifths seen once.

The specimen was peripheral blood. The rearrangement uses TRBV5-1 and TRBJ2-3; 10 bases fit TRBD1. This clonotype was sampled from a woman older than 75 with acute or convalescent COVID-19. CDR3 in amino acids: CASSRGQGDTQYF. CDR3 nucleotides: TGCGCCAGCAGCCGGGGACAGGGGGATACGCAGTATTTT.